A single sample is the source of the 27 T cell receptor beta chains below, sequenced in a study of cytomegalovirus exposure and HLA in healthy donors. A multiplex PCR was run with 60 Vbeta primers and 13 Jbeta primers. The protocol was immunoSEQ multiplex PCR, while the TCRdb copy is restricted to in-frame clones and leaves out a portion. The sample records around 170,000 clones, around 80% being singletons. Source material: PBMCs. Receptors were obtained from a woman in her forties in good health and CMV-seronegative.

The CDR3 protein is CAISGGTSGPSTDTQYF. CDR3 DNA: TGTGCCATCAGTGGGGGGACTAGCGGGCCAAGCACAGATACGCAGTATTTT. V usage is TRBV10-3 and J usage is TRBJ2-3; 12 bases fit TRBD2. CDR1 ENHRY and CDR2 SYGVKD come from the germline V gene. CDR3 length: 17 amino acids. V trimming: 4 bases; J trimming: 0 bases; junction bases outside the gene matches: 5.

The chain uses TRBV21-1 and TRBJ2-6; the listed D gene, TRBD2, was not tested against the DNA. TRBV21-1 is recorded as a pseudogene. CDR3 length: 19 residues. CDR3: CASSKFEGLTPSGANVLTF. Here the CDR3 DNA reads TGTGCCAGCAGCAAATTTGAGGGTCTAACGCCGTCTGGGGCCAACGTCCTGACTTTC.

The chain employs TRBV15 and TRBJ1-1; the D is unclear. Germline values: CDR1 LNHNV, CDR2 YYDKDF (reference sequence). The CDR3 extends over 15 amino acids. The V gene lost 1 base and the J gene lost 1 base, with 10 bases spanning the gap. CDR3 DNA: TGTGCCACCAGCAGAGGGGAGGGCCGGAACACTGAAGCTTTCTTT. It encodes CATSRGEGRNTEAFF.

This clone was seen only a few times. J is TRBJ2-5 and V is TRBV11-2; D possibly corresponds to TRBD2 (6 bases). V gave up 5 bases and J gave up 5 bases, with 21 bases separating them. This CDR3 region has 16 residues. Germline V CDR1 and CDR2: SGHAT, FQNNGV. The CDR3 region has the DNA TGTGCCAGCAGCACCACACTAGCCCAGGTTTTCGAGACCCAGTACTTC. Translation gives CASSTTLAQVFETQYF. Together with reference TRBV11-2 and TRBJ2-5, the CDR3 gives the full variable domain: EAGVAQSPRYKIIEKRQSVAFWCNPISGHATLYWYQQILGQGPKLLIQFQNNGVVDDSQLPKDRFSAERLKGVDSTLKIQPAKLEDSAVYLCASSTTLAQVFETQYFGPGTRLLVL.

The chain has TRBV7-3 and TRBJ2-1; D might be TRBD2 (6 bases). Germline V lookup: CDR1 SGHTA, CDR2 FQGTGA. With 3 bases removed from V and 10 bases from J, the gap between germline ends came to 10 bases. The CDR3 loop spans 12 amino acids. Here the CDR3 DNA reads TGTGCCAGCAGCTTGAACGGACTAGAGCAGTTCTTC. Protein sequence: CASSLNGLEQFF. The full variable domain, in which reference TRBV7-3 and TRBJ2-1 provide the parts outside the CDR3, is GAGVSQTPSNKVTEKGKYVELRCDPISGHTALYWYRQSLGQGPEFLIYFQGTGAADDSGLPNDRFFAVRPEGSVSTLKIQRTERGDSAVYLCASSLNGLEQFFGPGTRLTVL.

The CDR3 region is CASSQDVGTTEQYF. The DNA of the CDR3 is TGTGCCAGCAGCCAAGACGTGGGGACAACCGAGCAGTACTTC. The chain uses TRBV14 and TRBJ2-7; TRBD1 is a possible D gene (6 bases). Germline CDR1 SGHDN, CDR2 FVKESK. The CDR3 sequence is 14 residues long. Trimming took off 0 bases at V and 6 bases at J, with 12 bases between the two ends. Combining the CDR3 with reference TRBV14 and TRBJ2-7 gives the whole variable domain EAGVTQFPSHSVIEKGQTVTLRCDPISGHDNLYWYRRVMGKEIKFLLHFVKESKQDESGMPNNRFLAERTGGTYSTLKVQPAELEDSGVYFCASSQDVGTTEQYFGPGTRLTVT.

The V call is TRBV2, the J call TRBJ2-7; D perhaps matches TRBD1 (5 bases). The CDR3 has 14 residues. CDR1 is SNHLY, CDR2 FYNNEI, per germline. Trimming took off 6 bases at V and 6 bases at J, with 18 bases between the two ends. CDR3 sequence: CASSLGQGWVEQYF. DNA for the CDR3: TGTGCCAGCAGCTTAGGTCAGGGTTGGGTCGAGCAGTACTTC.

The chain has TRBV7-2 and TRBJ2-5; TRBD2 might be the D (5 bases). The V end lost 5 bases, the J end lost 6 bases, and 10 bases lay between the germline ends. The CDR3 spans 12 residues. Germline V gives CDR1 SGHTA, CDR2 FQGNSA. The CDR3 is CASSLGVKTQYF. CDR3 coding DNA: TGTGCCAGCAGCCTCGGGGTCAAGACCCAGTACTTC.

V and J are TRBV6-5 and TRBJ1-5; D possibly corresponds to TRBD1 (6 bases). CDR3 size: 15 residues. V was trimmed by 2 bases and J by 7 bases, leaving 15 bases between them. Germline V gene sequence: CDR1 MNHEY, CDR2 SVGAGI. The CDR3 loop reads CASSYDRKVGQPQHF. The CDR3 bases are TGTGCCAGCAGTTACGACAGGAAGGTCGGCCAGCCCCAGCATTTT.

The chain carries TRBV19 and TRBJ2-2; the D is unclear. CDR3 size: 14 residues. Germline V gene lookup returns CDR1 LNHDA and CDR2 SQIVND (reference sequence). The V end lost 4 bases, the J end lost 0 bases, and 6 bases lay between the germline ends. This CDR3 is CASSNIANTGELFF. In DNA form, the CDR3 reads TGTGCCAGTAGTAATATAGCGAACACCGGGGAGCTGTTTTTT.

The rearrangement links TRBV5-6 to TRBJ2-1, with TRBD2 matching 11 bases. CDR3 length: 15 residues. CDR1 and CDR2 from the germline V gene are SGHDT and YYEEEE. The J segment lost 5 bases and the V segment lost 3 bases, leaving 4 bases of the junction unmatched. DNA of the CDR3: TGTGCCAGCAGCTGGGGACTAGCGGCAGACAATGAGCAGTTCTTC. Translation gives CASSWGLAADNEQFF.

This clone turned up a few times. V is TRBV5-6 and J is TRBJ1-1; tentatively, D is TRBD1 (6 bases). The CDR3 has 12 amino acids. Deletions cut 2 bases from V and 14 bases from J, with 16 bases between. The germline gives CDR1 SGHDT, CDR2 YYEEEE. CDR3 region: CASSLGPGEQFF. Here the CDR3 DNA reads TGTGCCAGCAGCTTAGGTCCAGGGGAGCAGTTCTTT.

The CDR3 DNA reads as TGCGCCAGCAGCTTGGAGGGGCCTGAGGAGCAGTACTTC. Protein product: CASSLEGPEEQYF. The chain couples TRBV5-1 to TRBJ2-7; possibly TRBD1 for D (5 bases). The ends were cut back, 0 bases at V and 7 bases at J, with 11 bases in the middle. CDR1 and CDR2 (germline): SGHRS, YFSETQ. The CDR3 length is 13 residues. The full variable domain, rest sourced from reference TRBV5-1 and TRBJ2-7, is KAGVTQTPRYLIKTRGQQVTLSCSPISGHRSVSWYQQTPGQGLQFLFEYFSETQRNKGNFPGRFSGRQFSNSRSEMNVSTLELGDSALYLCASSLEGPEEQYFGPGTRLTVT.

This clone showed up just once. This chain connects TRBV11-2 to TRBJ1-4; D gene ambiguous. The CDR3 consists of 15 residues. Trimming shortened V by 0 bases and J by 4 bases, and 9 bases separated the two germline ends. Germline CDR1 is SGHAT and CDR2 is FQNNGV. The CDR3: CASSLDGQDNEKLFF. DNA of the CDR3: TGTGCCAGCAGCTTAGATGGGCAAGATAATGAAAAACTGTTTTTT.

The chain recombines TRBV29-1 with TRBJ2-7; maybe TRBD1 (5 bases). Germline CDR1 reads SQVTM; CDR2 reads ANQGSEA. V lost 2 bases, J lost 2 bases, and 10 bases lay in between. The CDR3 contains 13 residues. CDR3 DNA sequence: TGCAGCGTTGAATCTGGGGCGGCCTACGAGCAGTACTTC. It translates to CSVESGAAYEQYF.

The chain links TRBV4-1 to TRBJ1-2; a possible D gene is TRBD1 (5 bases). CDR1 and CDR2 (germline): MGHRA, YSYEKL. CDR3 size: 16 residues. V was clipped by 0 bases and J by 4 bases, with 15 bases between them. This CDR3 reads CASSQDQGRVAYGYTF. CDR3 DNA: TGCGCCAGCAGCCAAGATCAGGGCAGGGTAGCCTATGGCTACACCTTC.

In this sample, this clone turned up a few times. This chain joins TRBV9 and TRBJ1-5; D is undetermined. CDR1 is SGDLS, CDR2 YYNGEE, per germline. The ends were cut back, 0 bases at V and 4 bases at J, with 8 bases in the middle. The CDR3 has 14 amino acids. The CDR3, as DNA: TGTGCCAGCAGCGTAGGACCCAGGAATCAGCCCCAGCATTTT. This codes for CASSVGPRNQPQHF.

The V call is TRBV7-3, the J call TRBJ1-2; perhaps TRBD1 as D (5 bases). Germline lookup yields CDR1 SGHTA and CDR2 FQGTGA. The CDR3 is 15 amino acids. Trimming shortened V by 5 bases and J by 0 bases, and 13 bases separated the two germline ends. The DNA of the CDR3 is TGTGCCAGCAGCCCGGACACCCGAGCTAACTATGGCTACACCTTC. Protein: CASSPDTRANYGYTF. Drawing the rest from reference TRBV7-3 and TRBJ1-2, the complete variable domain is GAGVSQTPSNKVTEKGKYVELRCDPISGHTALYWYRQSLGQGPEFLIYFQGTGAADDSGLPNDRFFAVRPEGSVSTLKIQRTERGDSAVYLCASSPDTRANYGYTFGSGTRLTVV.

This chain joins TRBV7-8 and TRBJ1-5; maybe TRBD1 (5 bases). The CDR3 runs 16 residues. Germline CDR1 SGHVS, CDR2 FQNEAQ. The V end lost 8 bases, the J end lost 0 bases, and 17 bases lay between the germline ends. CDR3 sequence: CASPRLRRDSNQPQHF. The CDR3 DNA is TGTGCCAGCCCCCGTCTTCGCAGGGATAGCAATCAGCCCCAGCATTTT. Combining the CDR3 with reference TRBV7-8 and TRBJ1-5 gives the whole variable domain GAGVSQSPRYKVAKRGQDVALRCDPISGHVSLFWYQQALGQGPEFLTYFQNEAQLDKSGLPSDRFFAERPEGSVSTLKIQRTQQEDSAVYLCASPRLRRDSNQPQHFGDGTRLSIL.

The rearrangement joins TRBV11-3 to TRBJ1-2; 7 nucleotides align to TRBD1. Germline V gives CDR1 SGHNT, CDR2 YENEEA. J lost 2 bases, V lost 3 bases, and 3 bases had no gene match. CDR3 length equals 14 residues. CDR3 loop: CASSFSQGNYGYTF. The DNA of the CDR3 is TGTGCCAGCAGCTTCTCACAGGGGAACTATGGCTACACCTTC.

Worth noting for this clone: Different DNA sequences within this sample yield the same CDR3. The CDR3 sequence: CASSATGTSTDTQYF. The DNA of the CDR3 is TGTGCCAGCAGCGCGACAGGGACTAGCACAGATACGCAGTATTTT. This chain uses TRBV9 with TRBJ2-3, with D maybe TRBD1 (7 bases). The ends were cut back, 3 bases at V and 0 bases at J, with 11 bases in the middle. The germline V gene has CDR1 SGDLS and CDR2 YYNGEE. CDR3 length: 15 amino acids.

Here the CDR3 DNA reads TGCGCCAGCAGCTTGGCACCGGGAGTGAACATTCAGTACTTC. As protein: CASSLAPGVNIQYF. This chain uses TRBV5-1 with TRBJ2-4; TRBD2 is a possible D gene (6 bases). CDR1 and CDR2 from the germline V gene are SGHRS and YFSETQ. CDR3 length equals 14 residues. The V end was cut by 0 bases, the J end by 7 bases, with 11 bases between.

The chain is built from TRBV14 and TRBJ1-2; 7 bases fit TRBD1. The germline V gene has CDR1 SGHDN and CDR2 FVKESK. The CDR3 runs to 16 residues. The trim removed 1 base at V and 7 bases at J, leaving 12 bases unmatched. The CDR3 nucleotides read TGTGCCAGCAGCCAAGTAAGGGGCACAGGGGCGAGTGGCTACACCTTC. Protein: CASSQVRGTGASGYTF.

The chain couples TRBV5-1 to TRBJ2-5; D might be TRBD1 (6 bases). The DNA end favors TRBJ2-7, so the J call may be wrong. This CDR3 is 14 amino acids long. Germline V CDR1 and CDR2: SGHRS, YFSETQ. DNA of the CDR3: TGCGCCAGCAGCGTGGACAGTTGGTCCTACGAGCAGTACTTC. Residues: CASSVDSWSYEQYF.

A single count supports this clone. The genes are TRBV12-5 and TRBJ1-1; a possible D gene is TRBD1 (5 bases). This CDR3 has 13 residues. Germline assignment: CDR1 LGHNT and CDR2 FRNRAP. The V end lost 5 bases, the J end lost 10 bases, and 17 bases lay between the germline ends. CDR3 loop: CASGMPQGKGAFF. The CDR3 DNA reads TGTGCTAGTGGTATGCCGCAGGGAAAAGGAGCTTTCTTT.

The table lists this clone with a few counts. Here the CDR3 reads CASSLAQVREQYF. CDR3 bases: TGCGCCAGCAGCTTGGCACAGGTGAGGGAGCAGTACTTC. The chain recombines TRBV5-1 with TRBJ2-7; D is perhaps TRBD1 (5 bases). CDR3 length: 13 amino acids. Trimming left V 0 bases short and J 7 bases short, with 11 bases between. Germline CDR1 reads SGHRS; CDR2 reads YFSETQ.

The chain combines TRBV5-1 with TRBJ2-5; 11 nucleotides match TRBD2. J gave up 5 bases and V 7 bases, and 10 bases lay outside the gene matches. Germline V gene data show CDR1 as SGHRS and CDR2 as YFSETQ. This CDR3 region has 15 residues. The CDR3 sequence: CASLLTGLAVETQYF. The DNA for the CDR3 is TGCGCCAGCCTTTTGACGGGACTAGCGGTCGAGACCCAGTACTTC.